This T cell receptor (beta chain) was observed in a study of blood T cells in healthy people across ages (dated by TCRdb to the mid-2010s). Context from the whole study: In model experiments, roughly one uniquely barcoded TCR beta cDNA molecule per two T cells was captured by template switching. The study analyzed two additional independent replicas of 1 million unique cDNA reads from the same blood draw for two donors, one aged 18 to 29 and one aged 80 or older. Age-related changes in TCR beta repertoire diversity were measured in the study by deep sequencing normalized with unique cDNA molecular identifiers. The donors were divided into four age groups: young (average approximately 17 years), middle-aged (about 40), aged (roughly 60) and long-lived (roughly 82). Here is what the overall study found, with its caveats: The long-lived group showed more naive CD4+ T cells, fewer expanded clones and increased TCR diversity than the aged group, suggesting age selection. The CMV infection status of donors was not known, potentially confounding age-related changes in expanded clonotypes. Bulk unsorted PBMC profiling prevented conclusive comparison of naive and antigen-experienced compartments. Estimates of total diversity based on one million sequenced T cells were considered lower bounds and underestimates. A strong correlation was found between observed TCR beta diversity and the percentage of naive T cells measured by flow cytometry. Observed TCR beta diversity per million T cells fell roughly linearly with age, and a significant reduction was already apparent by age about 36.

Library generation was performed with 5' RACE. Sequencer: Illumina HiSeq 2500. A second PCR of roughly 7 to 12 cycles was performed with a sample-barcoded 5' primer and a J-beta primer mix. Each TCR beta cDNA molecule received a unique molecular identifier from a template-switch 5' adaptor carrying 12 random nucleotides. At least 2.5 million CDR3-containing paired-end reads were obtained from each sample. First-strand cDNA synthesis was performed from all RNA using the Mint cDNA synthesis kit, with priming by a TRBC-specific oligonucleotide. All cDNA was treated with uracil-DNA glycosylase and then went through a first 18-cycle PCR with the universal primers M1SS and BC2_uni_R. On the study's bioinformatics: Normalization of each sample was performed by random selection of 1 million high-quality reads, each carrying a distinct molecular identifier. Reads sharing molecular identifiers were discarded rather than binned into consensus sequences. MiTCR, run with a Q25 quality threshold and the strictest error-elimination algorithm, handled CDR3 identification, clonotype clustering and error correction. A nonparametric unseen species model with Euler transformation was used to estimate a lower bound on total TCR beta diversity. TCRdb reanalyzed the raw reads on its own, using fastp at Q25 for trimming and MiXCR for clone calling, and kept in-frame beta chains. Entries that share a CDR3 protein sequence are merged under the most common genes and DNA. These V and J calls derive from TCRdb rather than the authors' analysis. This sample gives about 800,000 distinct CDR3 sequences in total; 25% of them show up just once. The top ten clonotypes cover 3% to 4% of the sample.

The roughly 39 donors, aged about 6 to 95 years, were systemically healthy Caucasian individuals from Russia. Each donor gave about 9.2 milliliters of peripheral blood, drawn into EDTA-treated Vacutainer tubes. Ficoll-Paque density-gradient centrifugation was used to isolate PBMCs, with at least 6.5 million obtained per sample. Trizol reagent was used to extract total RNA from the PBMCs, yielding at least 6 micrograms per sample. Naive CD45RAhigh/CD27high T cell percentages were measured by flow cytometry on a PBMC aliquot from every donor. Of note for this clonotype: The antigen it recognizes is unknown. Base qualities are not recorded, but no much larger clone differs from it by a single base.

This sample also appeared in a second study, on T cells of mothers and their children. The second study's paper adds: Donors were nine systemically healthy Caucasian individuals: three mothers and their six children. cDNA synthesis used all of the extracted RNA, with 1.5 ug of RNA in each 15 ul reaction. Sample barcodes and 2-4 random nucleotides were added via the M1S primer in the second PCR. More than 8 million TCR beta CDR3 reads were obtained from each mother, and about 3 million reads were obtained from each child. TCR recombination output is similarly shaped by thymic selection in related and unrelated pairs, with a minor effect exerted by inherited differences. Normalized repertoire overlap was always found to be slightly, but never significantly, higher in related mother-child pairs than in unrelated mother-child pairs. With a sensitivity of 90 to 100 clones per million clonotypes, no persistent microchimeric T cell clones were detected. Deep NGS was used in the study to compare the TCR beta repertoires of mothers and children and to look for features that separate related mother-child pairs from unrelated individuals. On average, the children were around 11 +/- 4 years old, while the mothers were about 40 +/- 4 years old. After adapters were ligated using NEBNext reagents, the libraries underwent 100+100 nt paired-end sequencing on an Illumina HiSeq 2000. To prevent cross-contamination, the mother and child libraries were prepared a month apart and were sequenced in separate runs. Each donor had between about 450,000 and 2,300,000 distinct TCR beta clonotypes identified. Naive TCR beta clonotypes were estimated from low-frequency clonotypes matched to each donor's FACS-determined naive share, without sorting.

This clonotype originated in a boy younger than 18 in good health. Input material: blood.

In nucleotides, the sequence is TGTGCCAGCAGAGAGACCGGGAACTACAATGAGCAGTTCTTC. Translated, this is CASRETGNYNEQFF. The rearrangement combines TRBV28 with TRBJ2-1; a tentative D call is TRBD2 (5 bases match). The germline V gene yields MDHEN for CDR1 and SYDVKM for CDR2. V is clipped by 6 bases and J by 3 bases, and the sequence between their germline boundaries is 12 bases long. Inclusive of the bounding cysteine and phenylalanine, the CDR3 is 14 residues long. Only the CDR3 portion is preserved as DNA: 42 bases, with reading frame beginning at the first base.